These 11 T cell receptor beta chains came from one sample sequenced in a study of CD8 T cells in ankylosing spondylitis. TCRdb independently ran MiXCR on the 5' RACE reads; one entry per CDR3 protein. The repertoire holds about 40,000 distinct CDR3 sequences, with 16% as singletons. Sequencing was performed on blood. Source of these receptors: a male donor with ankylosing spondylitis or in good health (not recorded which).

This clonotype has only a few counts. The gene calls are TRBV10-3 and TRBJ2-6, with TRBD2 as a possible D gene (5 bases). V lost 2 bases to trimming and J lost 0 bases, with 8 bases between them. CDR3 length: 16 residues. CDR1 ENHRY and CDR2 SYGVKD come from the germline V gene. CDR3 sequence (DNA): TGTGCCATCAGTGAGCCCGGGATCTCTGGGGCCAACGTCCTGACTTTC. As protein: CAISEPGISGANVLTF.

This clonotype has a handful of counts. This rearrangement joins TRBV12-3 or TRBV12-4 to TRBJ2-5, with D perhaps being TRBD1 or TRBD2 (5 bases each). V lost 3 bases, J lost 5 bases, and 16 bases lay in between. The CDR3 runs 15 residues. CDR3 nucleotide sequence: TGTGCCAGCAGTTTTGGGGCCGCGGGCGTGGAGACCCAGTACTTC. Translated: CASSFGAAGVETQYF.

This clonotype has a handful of counts. The chain employs TRBV15 and TRBJ2-2; D is uncertain. Trimming removed 0 bases from V and 7 bases from J, with 9 bases in between. Per germline, CDR1 LNHNV and CDR2 YYDKDF (reference sequence). The CDR3 is 14 amino acids. CDR3 sequence reads: CATSRDDASGELFF. CDR3 in DNA: TGTGCCACCAGCAGAGATGACGCCAGCGGGGAGCTGTTTTTT. The full variable domain, with the rest looked up from reference TRBV15 and TRBJ2-2, is DAMVIQNPRYQVTQFGKPVTLSCSQTLNHNVMYWYQQKSSQAPKLLFHYYDKDFNNEADTPDNFQSRRPNTSFCFLDIRSPGLGDTAMYLCATSRDDASGELFFGEGSRLTVL.

The chain employs TRBV28 and TRBJ2-6; D remains ambiguous. Germline V gives CDR1 MDHEN, CDR2 SYDVKM. This CDR3 comprises 18 residues. The V end lost 1 base, the J end lost 0 bases, and 13 bases lay between the germline ends. In DNA form, the CDR3 reads TGTGCCAGCAGTTTATCCGACGGCGGATTCTCTGGGGCCAACGTCCTGACTTTC. It translates to CASSLSDGGFSGANVLTF.

This chain joins TRBV5-5 and TRBJ1-2; D call uncertain. The V and J ends lost 2 bases and 8 bases respectively, with 13 bases between them. The V gene's germline CDR1 is SGHKS and CDR2 YYEKEE (reference sequence). The CDR3 is made up of 13 amino acids. The CDR3 sequence: CASSFGPPRGYTF. CDR3 bases: TGTGCCAGCAGCTTCGGTCCTCCAAGAGGCTACACCTTC.

This clonotype was detected a few times. The chain has TRBV11-2 and TRBJ1-4; unclear D gene. Deletions cut 4 bases from V and 5 bases from J, with 11 bases between. This CDR3 spans 14 amino acids. Germline CDR1 SGHAT, CDR2 FQNNGV. The DNA for the CDR3 is TGTGCCAGCAGCTGGGCCGGGCAGAATGAAAAACTGTTTTTT. Translated, it gives CASSWAGQNEKLFF.

This clonotype was observed at least ten times. The chain carries TRBV29-1 and TRBJ2-7; 7 bases align to TRBD1. The CDR3 consists of 13 residues. Trimming took 7 bases from V and 4 from J; bases not matched to a gene: 10. Germline values: CDR1 SQVTM, CDR2 ANQGSEA. CDR3 sequence (DNA): TGCAGCGCAGGGGGTAGATTTGAATACGAGCAGTACTTC. Translation: CSAGGRFEYEQYF.

This clonotype was seen a handful of times. The J gene is TRBJ2-2, the V gene TRBV12-3 or TRBV12-4, with unresolved D. The CDR3 is 12 residues long. V was pared by 5 bases and J by 6 bases, with 7 bases between. Here the CDR3 DNA reads TGTGCCAGCAGTCCGACCCCCGGGGAGCTGTTTTTT. Translation: CASSPTPGELFF.

The sample holds a few counts of this clonotype. CDR3 sequence reads: CASSMRTLTDTQYF. In nucleotides, the CDR3 is TGTGCCAGCAGCATGCGGACTTTAACAGATACGCAGTATTTT. V usage is TRBV3-1 and J usage is TRBJ2-3, with a possible D match to TRBD2 (5 bases). Trimming left V 5 bases short and J 3 bases short, with 12 bases between. The CDR3 loop spans 14 amino acids. Germline CDR1 is LGHDT and CDR2 is YNNKEL (reference sequence).

This clonotype showed up just a few times. The chain employs TRBV15 and TRBJ2-2; a weak D match, TRBD1 (5 bases). V gave up 0 bases and J gave up 6 bases, with 8 bases separating them. The CDR3 is 14 amino acids. The germline V gene has CDR1 LNHNV and CDR2 YYDKDF (reference sequence). CDR3 loop: CATSRDTGSGELFF. CDR3 sequence (DNA): TGTGCCACCAGCAGAGATACAGGATCCGGGGAGCTGTTTTTT.

This clonotype has more than one count but fewer than ten. V usage is TRBV6-6 and J usage is TRBJ2-7; TRBD2 matches at 7 bases. V trimming: 6 bases; J trimming: 0 bases; junction bases outside the gene matches: 8. Germline V gene lookup returns CDR1 MNHNY and CDR2 SVGAGI (reference sequence). The CDR3 has 15 amino acids. The CDR3 loop reads CASRLREAGSYEQYF. The CDR3 DNA reads as TGTGCCAGCAGGCTCCGGGAGGCCGGCTCCTACGAGCAGTACTTC.